These T cell receptor beta chains were read from a single sample in a study of regulatory T cells in long-lasting Graves disease. TCRdb re-called the multiplex PCR reads through MiXCR, storing one row per CDR3 protein. The table lists more than 400,000 distinct CDR3 sequences, around 15% of them singletons. This sample was also put to use in a study of T cells in Graves' hyperthyroidism and ophthalmopathy.

This specimen was peripheral blood mononuclear cells (PBMCs), taken at new diagnosis, from a patient treated with antithyroid drugs. The source is a young woman with Graves disease. Both conserved end residues are part of each CDR3. Fields, in order: V gene, D gene, clone size, J gene, CDR3 protein, CDR3 DNA. D genes are given only for firm matches. The size field is filled for only some rows; it gives once, few, many or a size class.

v_gene: TRBV29-1; d_gene: NA; abundance: few; j_gene: TRBJ1-2; CDR3aa: CISKGGDGYTF; CDR3nt: TGCATCTCGAAGGGGGGGGATGGCTACACCTTC
v_gene: TRBV20-1; d_gene: NA; abundance: NA; j_gene: TRBJ2-1; CDR3aa: CSAMTSSAGYNEQFF; CDR3nt: TGCAGTGCCATGACTAGTTCAGCTGGATACAATGAGCAGTTCTTC
v_gene: TRBV28; d_gene: TRBD1; abundance: few; j_gene: TRBJ2-7; CDR3aa: CASSWPPGGTGYF; CDR3nt: TGTGCCAGCAGTTGGCCCCCAGGCGGGACAGGGTACTTC
v_gene: TRBV29-1; d_gene: TRBD1; abundance: many; j_gene: TRBJ2-1; CDR3aa: CSVEDRGRYEQFF; CDR3nt: TGCAGCGTTGAGGACAGGGGGAGGTATGAGCAGTTCTTC
v_gene: TRBV28; d_gene: TRBD2; abundance: NA; j_gene: TRBJ2-1; CDR3aa: CASSKLASSYNEQFF; CDR3nt: TGTGCCAGCAGTAAACTAGCGAGCTCCTACAATGAGCAGTTCTTC
v_gene: TRBV6-1; d_gene: NA; abundance: many; j_gene: TRBJ2-7; CDR3aa: CASSAIIPLEIKYF; CDR3nt: TGTGCCAGCAGTGCGATAATCCCTCTCGAGATCAAGTACTTC
v_gene: TRBV28; d_gene: TRBD2; abundance: many; j_gene: TRBJ2-5; CDR3aa: CASSTISGTQETQYF; CDR3nt: TGTGCCAGCTCAACTATTAGCGGGACCCAAGAGACCCAGTACTTC
v_gene: TRBV3-1; d_gene: NA; abundance: few; j_gene: TRBJ1-4; CDR3aa: CASSQGITDIATNEKLFF; CDR3nt: TGTGCCAGCAGCCAAGGAATAACCGACATTGCAACTAATGAAAAACTGTTTTTT
v_gene: TRBV7-9; d_gene: NA; abundance: many; j_gene: TRBJ2-1; CDR3aa: CASSLVTQGGYEQFF; CDR3nt: TGTGCCAGCAGCTTAGTCACCCAAGGAGGGTATGAGCAGTTCTTC
v_gene: TRBV5-1; d_gene: NA; abundance: many; j_gene: TRBJ2-3; CDR3aa: CASSSNPGITDTQYF; CDR3nt: TGCGCCAGCAGCTCGAACCCAGGGATCACAGATACGCAGTATTTT
v_gene: TRBV12-5; d_gene: NA; abundance: many; j_gene: TRBJ1-2; CDR3aa: CASGNPGDVYGYTF; CDR3nt: TGTGCTAGTGGTAATCCAGGGGATGTCTATGGCTACACCTTC
v_gene: TRBV30; d_gene: NA; abundance: NA; j_gene: TRBJ1-5; CDR3aa: CAWTPRGFDQPQHF; CDR3nt: TGTGCCTGGACTCCTAGAGGGTTTGATCAGCCCCAGCATTTT
v_gene: TRBV18; d_gene: NA; abundance: NA; j_gene: TRBJ1-6; CDR3aa: CASSQEQGPNSPLHF; CDR3nt: TGTGCCAGCTCACAAGAACAGGGACCTAATTCACCCCTCCACTTT
v_gene: TRBV27; d_gene: NA; abundance: few; j_gene: TRBJ2-7; CDR3aa: CASSLSSGLSYEQYF; CDR3nt: TGTGCCAGCAGTTTATCCTCGGGGTTGTCCTACGAGCAGTACTTC
v_gene: TRBV20-1; d_gene: NA; abundance: many; j_gene: TRBJ1-5; CDR3aa: CSASVGVNQPQHF; CDR3nt: TGCAGTGCTAGTGTGGGGGTCAATCAGCCCCAGCATTTT
v_gene: TRBV2; d_gene: NA; abundance: many; j_gene: TRBJ2-2; CDR3aa: CASDAQQNTGELFF; CDR3nt: TGTGCCAGCGATGCACAGCAGAACACCGGGGAGCTGTTTTTT
v_gene: TRBV7-2; d_gene: NA; abundance: NA; j_gene: TRBJ1-2; CDR3aa: CASSPPHRGCTF; CDR3nt: TGTGCCAGCAGCCCCCCCCATCGTGGCTGCACCTTC
v_gene: TRBV6-5; d_gene: NA; abundance: few; j_gene: TRBJ1-5; CDR3aa: CASSYARPTSDQPQHF; CDR3nt: TGTGCCAGCAGTTACGCTAGGCCCACCTCGGATCAGCCCCAGCATTTT
v_gene: TRBV18; d_gene: TRBD2; abundance: NA; j_gene: TRBJ2-1; CDR3aa: CASSPPGTSGNNEQFF; CDR3nt: TGTGCCAGCTCACCACCTGGGACTAGCGGTAACAATGAGCAGTTCTTC
v_gene: TRBV29-1; d_gene: NA; abundance: few; j_gene: TRBJ2-3; CDR3aa: CSVEGGIDTQYF; CDR3nt: TGCAGCGTTGAAGGTGGGATAGATACGCAGTATTTT
v_gene: TRBV4-3; d_gene: TRBD2; abundance: NA; j_gene: TRBJ2-1; CDR3aa: CASSQRSASGSVIDEQFF; CDR3nt: TGCGCCAGCAGCCAGAGGTCGGCTAGCGGGAGTGTTATCGATGAGCAGTTCTTC
v_gene: TRBV19; d_gene: NA; abundance: few; j_gene: TRBJ1-1; CDR3aa: CASSFTVMNTEAFF; CDR3nt: TGTGCCAGTAGTTTTACAGTCATGAACACTGAAGCTTTCTTT
v_gene: TRBV30; d_gene: NA; abundance: many; j_gene: TRBJ1-2; CDR3aa: CAWSLTGGDGYTF; CDR3nt: TGTGCCTGGAGTCTGACAGGAGGGGATGGCTACACCTTC
v_gene: TRBV9; d_gene: TRBD2; abundance: once; j_gene: TRBJ2-1; CDR3aa: CARSVVSLAGANEQFF; CDR3nt: TGTGCCCGCAGCGTAGTAAGTCTAGCGGGAGCTAATGAGCAGTTCTTC
v_gene: TRBV6-1; d_gene: NA; abundance: many; j_gene: TRBJ1-5; CDR3aa: CASRPVQLDNQPQHF; CDR3nt: TGTGCCAGCAGGCCCGTACAGTTGGACAATCAGCCCCAGCATTTT
v_gene: TRBV18; d_gene: NA; abundance: few; j_gene: TRBJ1-6; CDR3aa: CASSPKDRTNSYNSPLHF; CDR3nt: TGTGCCAGCTCACCGAAAGACAGGACAAACTCCTATAATTCACCCCTCCACTTT
v_gene: TRBV9; d_gene: NA; abundance: NA; j_gene: TRBJ1-4; CDR3aa: CASSVGNLLNEKLFF; CDR3nt: TGTGCCAGCAGCGTAGGGAATCTGCTCAATGAAAAACTGTTTTTT
v_gene: TRBV3-1; d_gene: NA; abundance: many; j_gene: TRBJ1-5; CDR3aa: CASSFDAVGQPQHF; CDR3nt: TGTGCCAGCAGCTTTGACGCCGTAGGACAGCCCCAGCATTTT
v_gene: TRBV29-1; d_gene: TRBD1; abundance: many; j_gene: TRBJ2-7; CDR3aa: CSVEDRAISYEQYF; CDR3nt: TGCAGCGTGGAAGACAGGGCGATCTCCTACGAGCAGTACTTC
v_gene: TRBV2; d_gene: NA; abundance: many; j_gene: TRBJ2-7; CDR3aa: CAGAIARSYEQYF; CDR3nt: TGTGCCGGGGCGATCGCCCGGTCCTACGAGCAGTACTTC
v_gene: TRBV6-1; d_gene: NA; abundance: NA; j_gene: TRBJ2-7; CDR3aa: CASSGQSFSSYEQYF; CDR3nt: TGTGCCAGCAGTGGACAGAGTTTCAGCTCCTACGAGCAGTACTTC
v_gene: TRBV10-3; d_gene: NA; abundance: NA; j_gene: TRBJ2-5; CDR3aa: CAISESPAGETQYF; CDR3nt: TGTGCCATCAGTGAGTCGCCGGCGGGGGAGACCCAGTACTTC
v_gene: TRBV10-3; d_gene: TRBD2; abundance: many; j_gene: TRBJ2-1; CDR3aa: CAISDLAGSYNEQFF; CDR3nt: TGTGCCATCAGTGACCTAGCGGGCTCCTACAATGAGCAGTTCTTC
v_gene: TRBV11-2; d_gene: TRBD1; abundance: many; j_gene: TRBJ1-2; CDR3aa: CASSLVGQGAQGYTF; CDR3nt: TGTGCCAGCAGCTTAGTAGGACAGGGGGCTCAAGGCTACACCTTC
v_gene: TRBV27; d_gene: NA; abundance: few; j_gene: TRBJ2-1; CDR3aa: CASSSSDSYNEQFF; CDR3nt: TGTGCCAGCAGTTCCTCCGACTCCTACAATGAGCAGTTCTTC
v_gene: TRBV20-1; d_gene: TRBD2; abundance: many; j_gene: TRBJ2-1; CDR3aa: CSARLSGRPGEQFF; CDR3nt: TGCAGTGCGAGGCTTAGCGGGAGGCCGGGAGAGCAGTTCTTC
v_gene: TRBV30; d_gene: NA; abundance: NA; j_gene: TRBJ2-7; CDR3aa: CAWSNLRDWGYF; CDR3nt: TGTGCCTGGAGTAACCTTAGAGATTGGGGGTACTTC
v_gene: TRBV15; d_gene: TRBD2; abundance: few; j_gene: TRBJ2-2; CDR3aa: CATRTGTSGVTGELFF; CDR3nt: TGTGCCACCAGAACCGGGACTAGCGGGGTCACCGGGGAGCTGTTTTTT
v_gene: TRBV29-1; d_gene: NA; abundance: NA; j_gene: TRBJ2-5; CDR3aa: CSVDVGLSGETQYF; CDR3nt: TGCAGCGTTGACGTTGGCTTATCGGGTGAGACCCAGTACTTC
v_gene: TRBV4-3; d_gene: NA; abundance: few; j_gene: TRBJ2-3; CDR3aa: CASSQEVGSGRTDTQYF; CDR3nt: TGCGCCAGCAGCCAAGAAGTGGGTAGCGGTCGCACAGATACGCAGTATTTT